A selection of T cell receptor beta chains follows, all from one sample in a study of blood T cell repertoires in COVID-19. The data were produced by immunoSEQ multiplex PCR, yet TCRdb's version contains in-frame clones alone and is incomplete. This sample yields about 170,000 clones, of which roughly 86% are seen a single time; roughly 1.6% belongs to the top ten. The sequencing sample was made of peripheral blood. The receptor set was obtained from a woman in her forties or fifties with acute or convalescent COVID-19. CDR3s include the opening cysteine and the closing phenylalanine or tryptophan. D genes are given only for firm matches. Rows give clone size only sometimes, using once, few, many, or a class for an expanded clone.

v_call: TRBV7-2
d_call: TRBD2
j_call: TRBJ2-5
clone_size: .
cdr3_aa: CASSFAGGETQYF
cdr3_nt: TGTGCCAGCAGCTTTGCGGGAGGGGAGACCCAGTACTTC

v_call: TRBV7-2
d_call: .
j_call: TRBJ2-2
clone_size: .
cdr3_aa: CASSLYTGELFF
cdr3_nt: TGTGCCAGCAGCCTATACACCGGGGAGCTGTTTTTT

v_call: TRBV1
d_call: .
j_call: TRBJ1-4
clone_size: .
cdr3_aa: CTSSQDLPRQGTNEKLFF
cdr3_nt: TGCACCAGCAGCCAAGACCTCCCCCGACAGGGTACGAATGAAAAACTGTTTTTT

v_call: TRBV27
d_call: .
j_call: TRBJ2-1
clone_size: .
cdr3_aa: CASSLSGRYPNEQFF
cdr3_nt: TGTGCCAGCAGCCTTTCCGGGAGATATCCCAATGAGCAGTTCTTC

v_call: TRBV7-2
d_call: TRBD1
j_call: TRBJ1-3
clone_size: .
cdr3_aa: CASSPDRGNSGNTIYF
cdr3_nt: TGTGCCAGCAGCCCAGACAGGGGGAACTCTGGAAACACCATATATTTT

v_call: TRBV5-4
d_call: TRBD1
j_call: TRBJ1-1
clone_size: .
cdr3_aa: CASSPHGDRAAEAFF
cdr3_nt: TGTGCCAGCAGCCCCCATGGGGACAGGGCGGCTGAAGCTTTCTTT

v_call: TRBV28
d_call: .
j_call: TRBJ1-1
clone_size: .
cdr3_aa: CASSFRTLGDTEAFF
cdr3_nt: TGTGCCAGCAGTTTCAGGACCCTCGGGGACACTGAAGCTTTCTTT

v_call: TRBV5-6
d_call: TRBD1
j_call: TRBJ2-3
clone_size: once
cdr3_aa: CASSSLQGAGTDTQYF
cdr3_nt: TGTGCCAGCAGCTCGCTACAGGGGGCTGGGACAGATACGCAGTATTTT

v_call: TRBV30
d_call: TRBD1
j_call: TRBJ1-1
clone_size: .
cdr3_aa: CAWGTDSNTEAFF
cdr3_nt: TGTGCCTGGGGGACAGATTCGAACACTGAAGCTTTCTTT

v_call: TRBV29-1
d_call: TRBD1
j_call: TRBJ1-2
clone_size: .
cdr3_aa: CSVDSGVGGGYTF
cdr3_nt: TGCAGCGTTGATAGTGGGGTAGGGGGCGGCTACACCTTC

v_call: TRBV30
d_call: TRBD2
j_call: TRBJ2-3
clone_size: few
cdr3_aa: CAWRGTSDTDTQYF
cdr3_nt: TGTGCCTGGAGGGGGACTAGCGACACAGATACGCAGTATTTT

v_call: TRBV20-1
d_call: .
j_call: TRBJ1-4
clone_size: many
cdr3_aa: CSAVINEKLFF
cdr3_nt: TGCAGTGCTGTAATCAATGAAAAACTGTTTTTT

v_call: TRBV7-2
d_call: TRBD1
j_call: TRBJ1-4
clone_size: .
cdr3_aa: CASSLYRGPEKLFF
cdr3_nt: TGTGCCAGCAGCTTATACAGGGGGCCAGAAAAACTGTTTTTT

v_call: TRBV5-4
d_call: .
j_call: TRBJ2-7
clone_size: .
cdr3_aa: CASSNSYEQYF
cdr3_nt: TGTGCCAGCAGTAACTCCTACGAGCAGTACTTC

v_call: TRBV27
d_call: .
j_call: TRBJ1-5
clone_size: .
cdr3_aa: CASSPRFGQLMQPQHF
cdr3_nt: TGTGCCAGCAGTCCGCGGTTCGGACAGTTGATGCAGCCCCAGCATTTT

v_call: TRBV4-3
d_call: .
j_call: TRBJ2-2
clone_size: .
cdr3_aa: CASSPRGSFGTSNTGELFF
cdr3_nt: TGCGCCAGCAGCCCCAGGGGTTCTTTTGGGACAAGTAACACCGGGGAGCTGTTTTTT

v_call: TRBV4-1
d_call: .
j_call: TRBJ1-6
clone_size: few
cdr3_aa: CASSRGLSSYNSPLHF
cdr3_nt: TGCGCCAGCAGCCGCGGACTGAGCTCCTATAATTCACCCCTCCACTTT